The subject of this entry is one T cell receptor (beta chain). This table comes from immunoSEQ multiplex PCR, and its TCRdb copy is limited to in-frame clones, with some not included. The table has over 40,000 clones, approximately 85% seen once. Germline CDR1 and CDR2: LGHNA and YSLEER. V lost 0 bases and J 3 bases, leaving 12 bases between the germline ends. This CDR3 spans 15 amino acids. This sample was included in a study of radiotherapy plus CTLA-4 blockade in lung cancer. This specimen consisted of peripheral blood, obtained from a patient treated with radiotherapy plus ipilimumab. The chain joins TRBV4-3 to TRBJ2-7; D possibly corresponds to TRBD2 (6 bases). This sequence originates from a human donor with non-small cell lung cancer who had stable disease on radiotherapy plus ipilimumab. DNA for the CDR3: TGCGCCAGCAGCCAAGATGGGGATAGCGGCTACGAGCAGTACTTC. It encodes CASSQDGDSGYEQYF.